Listed below are T cell receptor beta chains from one sample, sequenced in a study of long-term antiretroviral therapy in people with HIV. Only in-frame clones appear in the TCRdb table, and some are missing; sequencing was by immunoSEQ multiplex PCR. The data contain about 27,000 clones, more than 75% of them singletons. Specimen: unsorted PBMCs, collected 0.5 years after starting antiretroviral therapy. Every receptor here comes from a woman in her thirties or forties with HIV. Both conserved end residues are part of each CDR3. The order of the fields is D gene, V gene, J gene, CDR3 protein. The D gene is left open where the match is weak.

NA,TRBV2,TRBJ2-5,CASSSLQETQYF
NA,TRBV5-6,TRBJ1-1,CASSPRTGKTEAFF
NA,TRBV19,TRBJ2-1,CASSIGQLVYNEQFF
TRBD1,TRBV7-6,TRBJ1-4,CASSYGQGEKLFF
NA,TRBV4-1,TRBJ1-3,CASSQDIRVGNTIYF
TRBD1,TRBV5-1,TRBJ1-2,CASSLAPGTGYGYTF
NA,TRBV4-2,TRBJ1-2,CASSQAGQGGGYTF
NA,TRBV2,TRBJ2-1,CASSVHEQFF
NA,TRBV7-3,TRBJ2-7,CASSLRGDRSYEQYF
NA,TRBV28,TRBJ1-5,CASTHPASNQPQHF
NA,TRBV4-2,TRBJ2-2,CASNQLFSREGNTGELFF
TRBD1,TRBV27,TRBJ1-1,CASSKGQGSSAFF
NA,TRBV6-1,TRBJ2-7,CASSPGRVYEQYF
NA,TRBV19,TRBJ2-7,CASSRWGEDYLYEQYF
TRBD1,TRBV6-6,TRBJ1-1,CASSYQTGGNGAFF